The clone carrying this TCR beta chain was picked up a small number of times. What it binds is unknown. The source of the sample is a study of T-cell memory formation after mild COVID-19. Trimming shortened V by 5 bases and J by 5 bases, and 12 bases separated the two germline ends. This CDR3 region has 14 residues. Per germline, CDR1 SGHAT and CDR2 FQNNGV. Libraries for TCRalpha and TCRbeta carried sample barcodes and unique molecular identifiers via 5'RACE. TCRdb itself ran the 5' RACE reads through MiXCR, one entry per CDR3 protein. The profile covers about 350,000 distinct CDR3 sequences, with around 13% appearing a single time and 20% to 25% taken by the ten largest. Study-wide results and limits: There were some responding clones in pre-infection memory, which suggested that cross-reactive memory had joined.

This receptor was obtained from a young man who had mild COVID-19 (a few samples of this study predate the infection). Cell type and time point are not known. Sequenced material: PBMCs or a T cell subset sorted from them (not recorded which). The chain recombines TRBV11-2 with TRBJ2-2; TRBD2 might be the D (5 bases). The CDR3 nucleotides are TGTGCCAGCAGCCCACGTCCGGGGACCGGGGAGCTGTTTTTT. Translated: CASSPRPGTGELFF.